This T cell receptor (beta chain) was sequenced for a study of cytomegalovirus exposure and HLA in healthy donors. With regard to this clone: The target antigen is unknown.

Study conclusions and caveats: Most observed TCR sequences were rare, whereas some public TCRs were detected in many donors. A missense variant in DCLRE1C was later tied to TCR beta V- and J-gene trimming.

Researchers ran the PCR with 60 Vbeta and 13 Jbeta primers. In the original workflow: Roughly 80 million unique TCR beta chains, roughly 10 million shared, were counted in a later analysis. TCRdb's copy holds only in-frame clones and misses some; the assay was immunoSEQ multiplex PCR. The V and J calls and clone size were taken over from that table, and D and trimming were inferred from the DNA. The sample lists 150,000 to 200,000 clones, 77% occurring once. Trimming cost V 5 bases and J 0 bases, with 13 bases left between them. Germline V lookup: CDR1 MNHEY, CDR2 SVGAGI. The CDR3 covers 15 residues. The clonotype originates from a man younger than 30 in good health and CMV-seronegative. Source material: PBMCs. The chain employs TRBV6-5 and TRBJ1-1; maybe TRBD1 (6 bases). CDR3 loop: CASSTRQALNTEAFF. Written as DNA, the CDR3 is TGTGCCAGCAGTACTCGACAGGCGTTGAACACTGAAGCTTTCTTT.